This TCR beta chain was recorded in a study of blood T cell repertoires in COVID-19. Germline-derived CDR1 and CDR2 are SGHRS and YFSETQ. V was cut by 0 bases and J by 4 bases, with 11 bases left in between. The CDR3 runs to 14 residues. Authors' data handling: The authors estimated nucleated cell counts from reference gene primer amplification. Using immunoSEQ multiplex PCR, the repertoire was profiled, and TCRdb retains in-frame clones only, with some absent. The V and J calls and clone size were taken over from that table, and D and trimming were inferred from the DNA. This sample has 200,000 to 250,000 clones, with 80% to 85% found just once.

The source material was PBMCs or T cells enriched from blood (not recorded which). The chain uses TRBV5-1 and TRBJ2-7; D remains unclear. This clonotype was sampled from a woman in her thirties or forties who had recovered from COVID-19. For the CDR3, the DNA is TGCGCCAGCAGCTTGGAAGATTACGGGTACGAGCAGTACTTC. Its protein product is CASSLEDYGYEQYF. Drawing the rest from reference TRBV5-1 and TRBJ2-7, the complete variable domain is KAGVTQTPRYLIKTRGQQVTLSCSPISGHRSVSWYQQTPGQGLQFLFEYFSETQRNKGNFPGRFSGRQFSNSRSEMNVSTLELGDSALYLCASSLEDYGYEQYFGPGTRLTVT.